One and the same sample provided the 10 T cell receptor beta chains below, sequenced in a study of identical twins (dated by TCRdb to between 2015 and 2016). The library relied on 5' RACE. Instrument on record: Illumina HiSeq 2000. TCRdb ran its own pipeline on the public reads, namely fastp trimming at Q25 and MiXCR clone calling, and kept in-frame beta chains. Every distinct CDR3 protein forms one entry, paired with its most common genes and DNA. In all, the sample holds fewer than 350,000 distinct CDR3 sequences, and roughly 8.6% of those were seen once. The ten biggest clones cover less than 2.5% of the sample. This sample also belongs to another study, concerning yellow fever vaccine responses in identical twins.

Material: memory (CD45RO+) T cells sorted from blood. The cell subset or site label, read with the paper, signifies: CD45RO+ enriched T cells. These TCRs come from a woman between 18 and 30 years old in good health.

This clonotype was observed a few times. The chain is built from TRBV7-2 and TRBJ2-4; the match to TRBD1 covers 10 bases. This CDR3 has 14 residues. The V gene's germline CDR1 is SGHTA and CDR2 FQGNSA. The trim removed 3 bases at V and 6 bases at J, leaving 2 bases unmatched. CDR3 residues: CASSFRQGANIQYF. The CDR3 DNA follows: TGTGCCAGCAGCTTCAGACAGGGGGCAAACATTCAGTACTTC.

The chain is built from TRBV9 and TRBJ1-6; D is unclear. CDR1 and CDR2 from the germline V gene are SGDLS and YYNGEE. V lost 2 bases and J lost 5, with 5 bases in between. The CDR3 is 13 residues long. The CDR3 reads CASSVLDNSPLHF. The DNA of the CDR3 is TGTGCCAGCAGCGTGTTGGATAATTCACCCCTCCACTTT.

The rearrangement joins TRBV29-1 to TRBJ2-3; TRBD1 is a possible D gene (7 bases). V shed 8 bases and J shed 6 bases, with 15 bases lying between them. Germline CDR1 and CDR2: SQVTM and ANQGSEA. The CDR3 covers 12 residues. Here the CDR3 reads CSYSGGIDTQYF. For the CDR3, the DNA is TGCAGCTACTCAGGGGGGATCGATACGCAGTATTTT.

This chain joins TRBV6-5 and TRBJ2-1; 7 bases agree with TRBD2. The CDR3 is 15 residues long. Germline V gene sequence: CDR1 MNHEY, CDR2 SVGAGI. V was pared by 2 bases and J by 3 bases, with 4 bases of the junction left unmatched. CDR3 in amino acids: CASSYTGTNYNEQFF. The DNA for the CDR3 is TGTGCCAGCAGTTACACCGGGACTAACTACAATGAGCAGTTCTTC.

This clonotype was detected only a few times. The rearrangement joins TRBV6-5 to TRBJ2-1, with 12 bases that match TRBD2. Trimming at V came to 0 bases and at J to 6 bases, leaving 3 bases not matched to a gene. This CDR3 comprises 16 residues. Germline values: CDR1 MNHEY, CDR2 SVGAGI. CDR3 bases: TGTGCCAGCAGTTACTCGACTAGCGGGGGACGCAATGAGCAGTTCTTC. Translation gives CASSYSTSGGRNEQFF.

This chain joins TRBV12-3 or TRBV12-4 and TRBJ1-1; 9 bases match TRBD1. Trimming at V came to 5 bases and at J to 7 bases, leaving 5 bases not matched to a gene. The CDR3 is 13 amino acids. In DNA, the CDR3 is TGTGCCAGCAGTCGACAGACAGGGGGTGAAGCTTTCTTT. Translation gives CASSRQTGGEAFF.

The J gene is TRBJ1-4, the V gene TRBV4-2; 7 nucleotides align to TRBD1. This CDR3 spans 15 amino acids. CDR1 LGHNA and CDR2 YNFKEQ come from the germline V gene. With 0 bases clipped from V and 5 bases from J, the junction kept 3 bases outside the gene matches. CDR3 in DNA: TGTGCCAGCAGCCAAGAGGCAGGGGGAAATGAAAAACTGTTTTTT. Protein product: CASSQEAGGNEKLFF.

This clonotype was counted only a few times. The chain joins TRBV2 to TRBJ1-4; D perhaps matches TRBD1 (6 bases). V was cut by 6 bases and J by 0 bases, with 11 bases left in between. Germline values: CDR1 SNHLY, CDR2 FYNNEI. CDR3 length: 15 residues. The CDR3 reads CASRRGSPTNEKLFF. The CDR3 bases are TGTGCCAGCAGAAGGGGGAGCCCAACTAATGAAAAACTGTTTTTT.

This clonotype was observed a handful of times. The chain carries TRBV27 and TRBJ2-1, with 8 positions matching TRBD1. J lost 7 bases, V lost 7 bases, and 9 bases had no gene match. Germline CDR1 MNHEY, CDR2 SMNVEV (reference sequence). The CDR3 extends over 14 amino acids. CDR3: CASNPRDRRNEQFF. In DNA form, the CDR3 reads TGTGCCAGCAACCCACGGGACAGGAGGAATGAGCAGTTCTTC.

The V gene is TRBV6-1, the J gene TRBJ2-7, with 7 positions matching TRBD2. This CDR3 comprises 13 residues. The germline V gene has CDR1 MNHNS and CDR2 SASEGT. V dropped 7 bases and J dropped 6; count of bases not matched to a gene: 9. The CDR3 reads CASTLGGDAEQYV. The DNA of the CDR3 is TGTGCCAGCACACTTGGGGGGGACGCCGAGCAGTACGTC.